Here is one TCR beta chain with its context. These data belong to a study of CD8 T cells in Susac syndrome. Roughly 0.45 to 1 ug RNA was reverse transcribed with random hexamers. The TCR beta CDR3 was amplified by immunoSEQ multiplex PCR across 54 Vbeta, 13 Jbeta. TCRdb reprocessed the immunoSEQ multiplex PCR reads with MiXCR, giving one entry per CDR3 protein. This sample has 230,000 or so distinct CDR3 sequences, with around 96% found just once. Sequencing of TCR beta was carried out in blood CD8+ and CD4+ T cells. J gave up 1 base and V 5 bases, and 10 bases lay outside the gene matches. Per the germline V gene, CDR1 is KGHSH and CDR2 is LQKENI. The CDR3 consists of 17 residues.

The sample taken for sequencing was CD4+ T cells from PBMCs. This receptor was taken from a human donor with multiple sclerosis. The V gene is TRBV18, the J gene TRBJ2-1, with 8 bases that match TRBD2. As DNA, the CDR3 is TGTGCCAGCTCAACTCTCAGCGGGAGACTATCCTACAATGAGCAGTTCTTC. This codes for CASSTLSGRLSYNEQFF.